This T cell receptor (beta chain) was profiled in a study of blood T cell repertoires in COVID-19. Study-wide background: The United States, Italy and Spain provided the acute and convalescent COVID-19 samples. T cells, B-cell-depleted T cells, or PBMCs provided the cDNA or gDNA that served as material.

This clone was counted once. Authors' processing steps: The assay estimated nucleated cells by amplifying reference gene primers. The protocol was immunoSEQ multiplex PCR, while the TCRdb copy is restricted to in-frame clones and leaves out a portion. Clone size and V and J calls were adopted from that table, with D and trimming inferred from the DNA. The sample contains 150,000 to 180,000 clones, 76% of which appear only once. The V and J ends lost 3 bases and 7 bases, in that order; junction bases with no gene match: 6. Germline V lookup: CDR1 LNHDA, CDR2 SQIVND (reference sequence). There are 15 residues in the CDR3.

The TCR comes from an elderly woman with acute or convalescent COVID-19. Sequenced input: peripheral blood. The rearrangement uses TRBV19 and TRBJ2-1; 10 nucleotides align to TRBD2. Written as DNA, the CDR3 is TGTGCCAGTAGTATCGAGCGGGGGGGCCGGAATGAGCAGTTCTTC. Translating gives CASSIERGGRNEQFF.